This entry lists 3 T cell receptor beta chains sequenced from one sample in a study of blood T cell repertoires in COVID-19 (dated by TCRdb to 2018 to 2020). The library was prepared using the immunoSEQ multiplex PCR assay. This is the immuneACCESS table as TCRdb keeps it, with only in-frame sequences that have V and J called. A part of the clones is gone; compared with another copy, unresolved V genes explain less than half, and the rest is unexplained. The sample table holds about 220,000 clones, of which roughly 84% were seen once. The ten largest account for approximately 3.8% of the sample. The sequenced sample was peripheral blood. The receptor source for this set is a woman older than 75 with acute or convalescent COVID-19.

The rearrangement joins TRBV19 to TRBJ1-2; D is perhaps TRBD1 (6 bases). Germline V gene data show CDR1 as LNHDA and CDR2 as SQIVND (reference sequence). This CDR3 is 13 amino acids long. The V end was cut by 5 bases, the J end by 4 bases, with 11 bases between. CDR3 amino acids: CASSSQGVYGYTF. The CDR3 DNA sequence: TGTGCCAGTAGTTCACAGGGTGTCTATGGCTACACCTTC.

The chain employs TRBV9 and TRBJ1-3; D call uncertain. The CDR3 is made up of 14 amino acids. Germline V gives CDR1 SGDLS, CDR2 YYNGEE. Between the trimmed V and J ends, which lost 0 bases and 4 bases, there was a span of 8 bases. CDR3 loop: CASSVGREGNTIYF. The CDR3 DNA sequence: TGTGCCAGCAGCGTAGGGCGGGAGGGAAACACCATATATTTT.

The chain recombines TRBV10-3 with TRBJ2-3; a weak D match, TRBD2 (6 bases). V was pared by 11 bases and J by 0 bases, with 12 bases between. CDR3 length equals 13 residues. Germline values: CDR1 ENHRY, CDR2 SYGVKD. CDR3 region: CAAAGTSTDTQYF. In DNA form, the CDR3 reads TGTGCCGCAGCCGGGACTAGCACAGATACGCAGTATTTT.